This section outlines one T cell receptor (beta chain) sequence together with its context. The sample belongs to a study of OX40 agonist ivuxolimab in advanced cancers. At the level of the study: Patients got intravenous ivuxolimab at 0.01 to 10 mg/kg every 2 weeks. People who had prior anti-PD-1, anti-PD-L1 or anti-CTLA-4 therapy could take part, and around 40% had some.

Sequencing was performed with immunoSEQ multiplex PCR; in TCRdb, only in-frame clones are kept and a portion is missing. Among roughly 53,000 clones listed, approximately 81% were seen once. The V and J ends lost 5 bases and 5 bases, in that order; junction bases with no gene match: 4. The CDR3 has 13 residues. Germline-derived CDR1 and CDR2 are SSHAT and FNYEAQ (reference sequence). Autoimmune disease history or systemic immunosuppression was exclusionary. J is TRBJ2-5 and V is TRBV7-7; 8 bases map to TRBD1. The clonotype comes from an adult with an advanced solid tumor such as melanoma, head and neck, liver or kidney cancer. The sequences come from CD4+ or CD8+ T cells sorted from blood, collected in a trial of the OX40 agonist ivuxolimab. This CDR3 reads CASSADRAETQYF. The CDR3 DNA follows: TGTGCCAGCAGCGCGGACAGGGCGGAGACCCAGTACTTC.